This T cell receptor beta chain was captured by sequencing in a study of patients and donors after allogeneic stem cell transplantation (TCRdb year 2020). With respect to this clonotype: Its antigen is currently not known. Per-base quality was not reported, and no clone a single base away is much larger than it.

Library preparation used RT-PCR. Instrument used: NextSeq 550. Using fastp at Q25 and MiXCR, TCRdb reprocessed the public reads and kept productive beta chains. Duplicate CDR3 protein sequences are folded into a single record with the most common DNA and genes. The sample table holds some 200,000 distinct CDR3 sequences, of which around two fifths were seen once. The leading ten clones occupy around 35% of the sample. V lost 4 bases and J lost 6 bases, and the count of bases not matched to a germline gene is 7. From a lookup of the germline V gene, CDR1 and CDR2 are MNHEY and SVGAGI. Spanning cysteine to phenylalanine, the CDR3 consists of 14 amino acids. CDR3 DNA is the only sequence kept; it has 42 bases, read in frame from the first base.

Sequenced input: blood, either unsorted or a sorted T cell fraction (not recorded which). This receptor chain uses TRBV6-5 and TRBJ2-3; 7 bases in the middle match TRBD1. This receptor was obtained from a human donor who was either an allogeneic HSCT recipient or a stem cell or donor lymphocyte infusion donor (not recorded which). It is not recorded whose cells these are; they may come from a transplant donor. The bases are TGTGCCAGCAGTTCCCGACAGGGAGTGGATACGCAGTATTTT. This is translated as CASSSRQGVDTQYF.